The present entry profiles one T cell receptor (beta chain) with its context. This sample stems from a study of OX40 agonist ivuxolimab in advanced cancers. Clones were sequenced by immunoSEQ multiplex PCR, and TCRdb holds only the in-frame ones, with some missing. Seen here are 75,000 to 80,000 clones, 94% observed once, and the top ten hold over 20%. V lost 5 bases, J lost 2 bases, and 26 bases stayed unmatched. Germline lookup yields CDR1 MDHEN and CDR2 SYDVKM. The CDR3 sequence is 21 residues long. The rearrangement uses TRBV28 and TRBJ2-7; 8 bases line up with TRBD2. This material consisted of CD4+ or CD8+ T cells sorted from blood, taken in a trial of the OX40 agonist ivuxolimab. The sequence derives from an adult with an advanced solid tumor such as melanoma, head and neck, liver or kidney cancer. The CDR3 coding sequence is TGTGCCAGCAGTCGCGCACTTCGATTGGTAGCGGGACGGAGTACCCCCTACGAGCAGTACTTC. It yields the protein CASSRALRLVAGRSTPYEQYF.